A selection of T cell receptor beta chains follows, all from one sample in a study of blood T cell repertoires in COVID-19. The assay was immunoSEQ multiplex PCR, and TCRdb's table has in-frame clones only and misses some. The sample has approximately 250,000 clones; approximately 86% are singletons. The specimen was peripheral blood. The origin of the receptors is a man younger than 30 with active or convalescent COVID-19. CDR3s leave out the opening cysteine and the closing phenylalanine or tryptophan.

v_call: TRBV18; j_call: TRBJ2-7; cdr3_aa: ASSQSATGDEQY
v_call: TRBV20-1; j_call: TRBJ2-7; cdr3_aa: SASHRGSYSEQY
v_call: TRBV27; j_call: TRBJ1-1; cdr3_aa: ASSLGAANTEAF
v_call: TRBV27; j_call: TRBJ1-6; cdr3_aa: ASSLSAVSSYNSPLH
v_call: TRBV5-5; j_call: TRBJ1-1; cdr3_aa: ASSRGSEAF
v_call: TRBV24-1; j_call: TRBJ2-5; cdr3_aa: ATSDLPWGGEEETQY
v_call: TRBV10-2; j_call: TRBJ2-5; cdr3_aa: ASTPGGGETQY
v_call: TRBV9; j_call: TRBJ2-1; cdr3_aa: ASSPVGSQYNEQF
v_call: TRBV5-1; j_call: TRBJ2-5; cdr3_aa: ASSSLQGQKETQY
v_call: TRBV5-1; j_call: TRBJ1-2; cdr3_aa: ASREQGAGGYT
v_call: TRBV5-1; j_call: TRBJ2-7; cdr3_aa: ASSFPGLVEQY
v_call: TRBV3-1/TRBV3-2; j_call: TRBJ1-3; cdr3_aa: ASSRGLGRGNGNTIY
v_call: TRBV5-6; j_call: TRBJ1-1; cdr3_aa: ASSVAGEAF
v_call: TRBV5-4; j_call: TRBJ1-2; cdr3_aa: ASSSGLRYT
v_call: TRBV28; j_call: TRBJ2-5; cdr3_aa: ASSSLLAGGETQY
v_call: TRBV19; j_call: TRBJ1-1; cdr3_aa: ASSIDQGGVREAF
v_call: TRBV20-1; j_call: TRBJ1-4; cdr3_aa: RAATNEKLF
v_call: TRBV6-4; j_call: TRBJ1-6; cdr3_aa: ASSERTGDYSPLH
v_call: TRBV7-2; j_call: TRBJ2-3; cdr3_aa: ASSWATDTQY
v_call: TRBV28; j_call: TRBJ1-3; cdr3_aa: ASPTLQNCPNNTIGGGSGNTIY
v_call: TRBV29-1; j_call: TRBJ1-2; cdr3_aa: SVERENGYT
v_call: TRBV19; j_call: TRBJ1-4; cdr3_aa: ASSIPGGTNEKLF